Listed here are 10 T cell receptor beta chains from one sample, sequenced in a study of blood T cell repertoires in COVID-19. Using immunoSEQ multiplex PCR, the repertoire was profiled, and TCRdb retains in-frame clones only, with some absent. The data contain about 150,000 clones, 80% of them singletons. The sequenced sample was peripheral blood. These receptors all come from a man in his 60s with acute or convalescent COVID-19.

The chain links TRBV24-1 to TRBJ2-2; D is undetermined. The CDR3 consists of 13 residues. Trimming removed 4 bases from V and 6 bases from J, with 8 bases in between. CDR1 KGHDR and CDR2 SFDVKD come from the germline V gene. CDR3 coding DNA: TGTGCCACCAGTGACCGAGAAGCCGGGGAGCTGTTTTTT. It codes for CATSDREAGELFF.

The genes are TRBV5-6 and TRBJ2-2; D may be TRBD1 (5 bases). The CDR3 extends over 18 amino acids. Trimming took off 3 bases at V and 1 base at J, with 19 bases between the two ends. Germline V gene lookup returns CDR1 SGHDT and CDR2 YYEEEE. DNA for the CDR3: TGTGCCAGCAGCTCCGTCAGTCAGGGCTCCTTGAACACCGGGGAGCTGTTTTTT. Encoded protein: CASSSVSQGSLNTGELFF.

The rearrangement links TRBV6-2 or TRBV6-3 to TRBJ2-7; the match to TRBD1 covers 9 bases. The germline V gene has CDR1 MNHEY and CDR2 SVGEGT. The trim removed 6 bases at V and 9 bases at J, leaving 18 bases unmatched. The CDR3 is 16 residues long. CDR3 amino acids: CASSLGPGTGQGGQYF. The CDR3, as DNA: TGTGCCAGCAGCCTAGGGCCCGGGACAGGGCAAGGAGGGCAGTACTTC.

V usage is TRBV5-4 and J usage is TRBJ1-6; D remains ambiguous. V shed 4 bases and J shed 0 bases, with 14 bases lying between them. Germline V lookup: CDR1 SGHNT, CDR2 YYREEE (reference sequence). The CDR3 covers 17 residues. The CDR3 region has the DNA TGTGCCAGCAGCCCTCAAATGGGGAGCTCCTATAATTCACCCCTCCACTTT. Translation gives CASSPQMGSSYNSPLHF.

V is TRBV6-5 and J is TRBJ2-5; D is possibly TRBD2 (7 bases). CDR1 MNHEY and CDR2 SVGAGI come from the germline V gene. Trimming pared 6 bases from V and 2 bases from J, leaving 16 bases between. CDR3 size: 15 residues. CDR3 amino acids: CASSNGGAGQETQYF. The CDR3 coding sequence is TGTGCCAGCAGCAATGGGGGGGCGGGACAAGAGACCCAGTACTTC.

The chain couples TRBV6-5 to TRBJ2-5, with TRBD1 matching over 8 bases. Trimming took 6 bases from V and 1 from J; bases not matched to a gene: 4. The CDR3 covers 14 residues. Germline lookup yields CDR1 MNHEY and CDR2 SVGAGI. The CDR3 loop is CASREDRVQETQYF. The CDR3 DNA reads TGTGCCAGCAGGGAGGACAGGGTCCAAGAGACCCAGTACTTC.

The CDR3 sequence is CASSHLDRDTATNYGYTF. CDR3 in DNA: TGTGCCAGCAGCCATCTGGACCGGGACACCGCGACTAACTATGGCTACACCTTC. V usage is TRBV7-8 and J usage is TRBJ1-2; weak D call: TRBD1 (6 bases). The CDR3 has 18 residues. Looked up from germline, CDR1 is SGHVS and CDR2 is FQNEAQ. V shed 5 bases and J shed 0 bases, with 22 bases lying between them.

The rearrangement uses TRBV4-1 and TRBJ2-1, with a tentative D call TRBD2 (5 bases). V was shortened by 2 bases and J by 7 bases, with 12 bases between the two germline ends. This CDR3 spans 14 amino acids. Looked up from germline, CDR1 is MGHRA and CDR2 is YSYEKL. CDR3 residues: CASSQREGWNEQFF. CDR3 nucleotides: TGCGCCAGCAGCCAACGAGAGGGTTGGAATGAGCAGTTCTTC.

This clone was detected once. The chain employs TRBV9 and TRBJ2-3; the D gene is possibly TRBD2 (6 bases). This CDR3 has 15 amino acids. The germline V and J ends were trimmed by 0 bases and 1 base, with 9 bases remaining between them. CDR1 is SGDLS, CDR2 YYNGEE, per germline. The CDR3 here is CASSVVEGRTDTQYF. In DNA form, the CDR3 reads TGTGCCAGCAGCGTAGTGGAGGGGCGCACAGATACGCAGTATTTT.

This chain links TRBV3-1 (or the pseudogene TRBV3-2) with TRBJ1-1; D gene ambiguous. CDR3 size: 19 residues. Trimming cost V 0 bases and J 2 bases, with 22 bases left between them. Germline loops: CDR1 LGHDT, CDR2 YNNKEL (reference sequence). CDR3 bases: TGTGCCAGCAGCCAAGAGATGGCGAGGGCTGCCCAAAACAACACTGAAGCTTTCTTT. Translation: CASSQEMARAAQNNTEAFF.